The T cell receptor beta chain under discussion was sequenced for a study of blood T cell repertoires in COVID-19. Study in general: PBMCs, B-cell-depleted T cells, or T cells were the source of the cDNA or gDNA that made up the material.

Profiling relied on immunoSEQ multiplex PCR, and the TCRdb table lists in-frame clones only, not all of them. The table shows under 200,000 clones, with 70% to 90% occurring only once. The CDR3 loop spans 16 amino acids. The germline V gene encodes CDR1 SGHNT and CDR2 YYREEE (reference sequence). The junction had 5 bases not matched to a gene; V was cut back by 4 bases and J by 0 bases. This clone was recorded once. This clonotype was sampled from a man aged 35-49 years with active or convalescent COVID-19. The V call is TRBV5-4, the J call TRBJ2-1; 9 nucleotides match TRBD1. Sequencing was carried out using peripheral blood. CDR3 coding DNA: TGTGCCAGCAGCCCGAAGGACAGGGGCTCCTACAATGAGCAGTTCTTC. Residues: CASSPKDRGSYNEQFF.